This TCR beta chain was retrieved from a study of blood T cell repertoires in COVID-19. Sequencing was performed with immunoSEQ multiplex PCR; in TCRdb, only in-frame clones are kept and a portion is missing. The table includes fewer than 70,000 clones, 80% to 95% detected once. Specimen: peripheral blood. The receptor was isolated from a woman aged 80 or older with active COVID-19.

The CDR3 bases are TGTGCCAGCACCGGAGTCCAACGCAGGGATGAGAACGAGCAGTACTTC. It specifies CASTGVQRRDENEQYF. The rearrangement uses TRBV2 and TRBJ2-7, with a possible D match to TRBD1 (5 bases). Trimming removed 7 bases at V and 5 bases at J, with 24 bases between. CDR3 length equals 16 residues. CDR1 and CDR2 (germline): SNHLY, FYNNEI.